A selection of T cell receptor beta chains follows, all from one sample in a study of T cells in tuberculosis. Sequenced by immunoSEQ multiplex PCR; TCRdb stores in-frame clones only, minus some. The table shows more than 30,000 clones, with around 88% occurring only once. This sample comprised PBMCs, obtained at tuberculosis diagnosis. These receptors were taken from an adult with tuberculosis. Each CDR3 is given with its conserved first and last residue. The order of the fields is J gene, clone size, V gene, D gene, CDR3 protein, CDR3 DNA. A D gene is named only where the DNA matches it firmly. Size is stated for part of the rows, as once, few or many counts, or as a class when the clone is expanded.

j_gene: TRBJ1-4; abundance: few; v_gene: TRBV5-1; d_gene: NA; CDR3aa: CASSQESGNEKLFF; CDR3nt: TGCGCCAGCAGCCAAGAATCGGGTAATGAAAAACTGTTTTTT
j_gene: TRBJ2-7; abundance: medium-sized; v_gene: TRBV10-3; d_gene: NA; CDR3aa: CAISDPPDRGWAYEQYF; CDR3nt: TGTGCCATCAGTGATCCCCCGGACAGAGGGTGGGCTTACGAGCAGTACTTC
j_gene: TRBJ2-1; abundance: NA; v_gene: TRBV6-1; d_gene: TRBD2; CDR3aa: CASSEGGRDNEQFF; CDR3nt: TGTGCCAGCAGTGAGGGAGGGAGAGACAATGAGCAGTTCTTC
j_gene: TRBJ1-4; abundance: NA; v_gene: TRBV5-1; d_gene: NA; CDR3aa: CASSLGQWARNEKLFF; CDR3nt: TGCGCCAGCAGCCTCGGACAATGGGCCCGTAATGAAAAACTGTTTTTT
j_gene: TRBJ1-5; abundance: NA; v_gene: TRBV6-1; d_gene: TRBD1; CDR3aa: CASSEGSGGVQPQHF; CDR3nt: TGTGCCAGCAGTGAAGGGTCAGGGGGCGTTCAGCCCCAGCATTTT
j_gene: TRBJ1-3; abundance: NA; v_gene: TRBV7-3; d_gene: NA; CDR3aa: CASSLRGIDGNTIYF; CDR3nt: TGTGCCAGCAGCTTAAGAGGGATCGACGGAAACACCATATATTTT
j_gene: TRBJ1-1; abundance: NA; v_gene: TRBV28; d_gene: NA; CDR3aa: CASSLIGAGVTEAFF; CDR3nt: TGTGCCAGCAGTTTAATTGGGGCAGGGGTCACTGAAGCTTTCTTT
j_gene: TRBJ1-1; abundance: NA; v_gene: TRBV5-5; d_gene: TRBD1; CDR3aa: CASSWGQGRGTEAFF; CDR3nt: TGTGCCAGCAGCTGGGGACAGGGCAGAGGGACTGAAGCTTTCTTT
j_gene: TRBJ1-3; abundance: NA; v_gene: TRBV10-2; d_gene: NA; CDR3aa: CASTKEVRGNTIYF; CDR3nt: TGCGCCAGCACGAAGGAGGTGAGGGGAAACACCATATATTTT
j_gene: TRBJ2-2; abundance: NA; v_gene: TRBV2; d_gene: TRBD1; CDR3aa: CASRAGGWTGELFF; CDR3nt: TGTGCCAGCAGGGCAGGGGGCTGGACCGGGGAGCTGTTTTTT
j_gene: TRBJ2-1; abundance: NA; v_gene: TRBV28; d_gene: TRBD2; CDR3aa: CASRRSGRAINEQFF; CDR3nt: TGTGCCAGCAGGCGAAGCGGGAGGGCCATCAATGAGCAGTTCTTC
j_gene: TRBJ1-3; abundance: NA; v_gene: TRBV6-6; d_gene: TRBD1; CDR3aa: CASSAPGQDFKNLIYF; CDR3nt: TGTGCCAGCAGCGCCCCGGGACAGGATTTCAAAAATTTGATATATTTT
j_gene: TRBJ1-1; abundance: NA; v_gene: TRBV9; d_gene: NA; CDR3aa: CASSAPSRGEAFF; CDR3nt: TGTGCCAGCAGCGCCCCGTCAAGGGGTGAAGCTTTCTTT
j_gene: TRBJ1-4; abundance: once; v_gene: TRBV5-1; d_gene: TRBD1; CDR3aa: CASSLARGSTNEKLFF; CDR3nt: TGCGCCAGCAGCTTGGCCAGGGGGTCTACTAATGAAAAACTGTTTTTT
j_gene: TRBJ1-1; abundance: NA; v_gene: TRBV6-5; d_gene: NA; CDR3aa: CASSYSHRWNTEAFF; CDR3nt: TGTGCCAGCAGTTACTCACACAGATGGAACACTGAAGCTTTCTTT
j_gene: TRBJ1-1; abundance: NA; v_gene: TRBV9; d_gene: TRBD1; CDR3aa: CASSAQTGLTEAFF; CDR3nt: TGTGCCAGCAGCGCCCAGACAGGGCTCACTGAAGCTTTCTTT
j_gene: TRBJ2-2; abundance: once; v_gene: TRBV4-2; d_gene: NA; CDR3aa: CASRSVAENTGELFF; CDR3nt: TGTGCCTCAAGGTCCGTAGCAGAGAACACCGGGGAGCTGTTTTTT
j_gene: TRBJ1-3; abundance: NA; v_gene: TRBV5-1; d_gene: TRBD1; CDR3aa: CASSSGGSGNTIYF; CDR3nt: TGCGCCAGCAGCTCAGGGGGGTCTGGAAACACCATATATTTT
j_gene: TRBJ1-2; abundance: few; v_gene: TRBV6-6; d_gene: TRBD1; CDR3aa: CASSQDRGRINYGYTF; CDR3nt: TGTGCCAGCAGTCAGGACAGGGGGCGCATTAACTATGGCTACACCTTC
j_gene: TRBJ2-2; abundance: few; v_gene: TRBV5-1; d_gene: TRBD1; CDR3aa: CASSQQPTGGTGELFF; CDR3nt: TGCGCCAGCAGCCAGCAGCCGACAGGGGGCACCGGGGAGCTGTTTTTT
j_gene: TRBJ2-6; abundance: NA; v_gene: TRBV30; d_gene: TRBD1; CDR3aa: CATLFRTGSSGANVLTF; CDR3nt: TGTGCCACCCTATTTCGGACAGGGTCCTCTGGGGCCAACGTCCTGACTTTC
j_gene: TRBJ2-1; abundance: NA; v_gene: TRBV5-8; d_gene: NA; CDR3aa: CASSLALANNEQFF; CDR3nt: TGTGCCAGCAGCTTGGCGCTAGCTAACAATGAGCAGTTCTTC
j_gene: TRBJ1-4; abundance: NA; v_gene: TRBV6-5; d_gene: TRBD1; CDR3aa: CASRETGQGSEKLFF; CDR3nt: TGTGCCAGCAGGGAGACCGGACAGGGGAGTGAAAAACTGTTTTTT
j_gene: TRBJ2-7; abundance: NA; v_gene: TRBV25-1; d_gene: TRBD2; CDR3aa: CASSAIGLAGAYEQYF; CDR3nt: TGTGCCAGCAGTGCCATAGGACTAGCGGGAGCCTACGAGCAGTACTTC